One and the same sample provided the 32 T cell receptor beta chains below, sequenced in a study of identical twins. TCRdb reprocessed the 5' RACE reads with MiXCR, giving one entry per CDR3 protein. The data show about 520,000 distinct CDR3 sequences, with 20% to 25% seen just once and around 0.9% held by the top ten. The same specimen was also included in a second study, on T cells expressing NK-cell markers.

The sequenced sample was CD4+ T cells sorted from blood. These receptor sequences come from a woman between 18 and 29 years old in good health.

CDR3 loop: CASSMTGPNYGYTF. The CDR3, as DNA: TGTGCCAGCAGCATGACGGGGCCTAACTATGGCTACACCTTC. This sequence joins TRBV7-2 and TRBJ1-2; possible D gene TRBD1, 5 bases. V was cut by 5 bases and J by 0 bases, with 10 bases left in between. Germline V gene lookup returns CDR1 SGHTA and CDR2 FQGNSA. CDR3 size: 14 residues. The full variable domain, in which reference TRBV7-2 and TRBJ1-2 provide the parts outside the CDR3, is GAGVSQSPSNKVTEKGKDVELRCDPISGHTALYWYRQSLGQGLEFLIYFQGNSAPDKSGLPSDRFSAERTGGSVSTLTIQRTQQEDSAVYLCASSMTGPNYGYTFGSGTRLTVV.

The chain recombines TRBV5-6 with TRBJ1-1, with 8 bases aligning to TRBD1. The germline CDR1 and CDR2 sequences are SGHDT and YYEEEE. V lost 2 bases, J lost 5 bases, and 8 bases stayed unmatched. CDR3 length equals 15 residues. The CDR3 here is CASSFFQGARTEAFF. CDR3 in DNA: TGTGCCAGCAGCTTTTTCCAGGGGGCGAGGACTGAAGCTTTCTTT. The full variable domain, rest sourced from reference TRBV5-6 and TRBJ1-1, is DAGVTQSPTHLIKTRGQQVTLRCSPKSGHDTVSWYQQALGQGPQFIFQYYEEEERQRGNFPDRFSGHQFPNYSSELNVNALLLGDSALYLCASSFFQGARTEAFFGQGTRLTVV.

The rearrangement links TRBV4-2 to TRBJ2-7, with TRBD2 matching 14 bases. The germline CDR1 and CDR2 sequences are LGHNA and YNFKEQ. The CDR3 is made up of 21 amino acids. Trimming cost V 2 bases and J 3 bases; bases outside gene matches: 18. The CDR3, as DNA: TGTGCCAGCAGCCAACCTGCGGCCGGACTAGCGGGAGGTCCGGTGGTCTACGAGCAGTACTTC. This codes for CASSQPAAGLAGGPVVYEQYF.

The rearrangement joins TRBV5-6 to TRBJ2-3; D perhaps matches TRBD1 (6 bases). V lost 2 bases and J 3 bases, leaving 13 bases between the germline ends. The germline CDR1 and CDR2 sequences are SGHDT and YYEEEE. This CDR3 region has 15 residues. CDR3 residues: CASSLLLGATDTQYF. Here the CDR3 DNA reads TGTGCCAGCAGCTTACTCCTGGGGGCGACAGATACGCAGTATTTT.

This clonotype came up a few times. V usage is TRBV20-1 and J usage is TRBJ2-7; a weak D match, TRBD1 (6 bases). The CDR3 extends over 14 amino acids. The germline gives CDR1 DFQATT, CDR2 SNEGSKA (reference sequence). Trimming took 3 bases from V and 0 from J, leaving 12 bases between them. The CDR3: CSARRTVDSYEQYF. CDR3 DNA sequence: TGCAGTGCTAGGCGGACAGTGGACTCCTACGAGCAGTACTTC.

The chain couples TRBV5-1 to TRBJ2-5, with 9 positions matching TRBD1. Germline CDR1 is SGHRS and CDR2 is YFSETQ. With 3 bases clipped from V and 4 bases from J, the junction kept 4 bases outside the gene matches. CDR3 length equals 14 residues. The CDR3 bases are TGCGCCAGCAGCTCCCCGGGACAGGGAGAGACCCAGTACTTC. It codes for CASSSPGQGETQYF.

This sequence joins TRBV6-5 and TRBJ2-1; D is possibly TRBD2 (5 bases). Germline V gives CDR1 MNHEY, CDR2 SVGAGI. CDR3 size: 15 residues. The V gene lost 0 bases and the J gene lost 9 bases, with 15 bases spanning the gap. This chain's CDR3 is CASSYSISEDGEQFF. CDR3 sequence (DNA): TGTGCCAGCAGTTACTCGATTTCGGAGGATGGTGAGCAGTTCTTC.

In its sample, this clonotype was seen a few times. The CDR3 nucleotides read TGTGCCAGCACTATTTCCACAGGGGTCAATGGCTACACCTTC. It is translated as CASTISTGVNGYTF. This sequence joins TRBV6-1 and TRBJ1-2, with 7 bases that match TRBD1. The CDR3 is 14 residues long. Germline V CDR1 and CDR2: MNHNS, SASEGT. V shed 7 bases, J shed 6 bases, and the junction held 11 bases outside the gene matches.

V and J are TRBV7-2 and TRBJ2-5, with TRBD2 matching 12 bases. Germline lookup yields CDR1 SGHTA and CDR2 FQGNSA. CDR3 length: 14 residues. V gave up 3 bases and J gave up 10 bases; unmatched junction bases: 6. The CDR3 region is CASSFTSGRLYQYF. The CDR3 bases are TGTGCCAGCAGCTTTACTAGCGGGAGGTTGTACCAGTACTTC.

The genes are TRBV15 and TRBJ2-3; D gene unclear. The CDR3 is 14 amino acids. The V end lost 3 bases, the J end lost 6 bases, and 13 bases lay between the germline ends. Germline V lookup: CDR1 LNHNV, CDR2 YYDKDF (reference sequence). The CDR3 DNA sequence: TGTGCCACCAGCAGGAACCCACGGCCCGATACGCAGTATTTT. The encoded protein is CATSRNPRPDTQYF. Based on the CDR3 plus reference TRBV15 and TRBJ2-3, the full variable domain is DAMVIQNPRYQVTQFGKPVTLSCSQTLNHNVMYWYQQKSSQAPKLLFHYYDKDFNNEADTPDNFQSRRPNTSFCFLDIRSPGLGDTAMYLCATSRNPRPDTQYFGPGTRLTVL.

A few counts support this clonotype. The chain joins TRBV7-2 to TRBJ2-4; either TRBD1 or TRBD2 may fit D (5 bases each). The CDR3 has 14 amino acids. CDR1 SGHTA and CDR2 FQGNSA come from the germline V gene. Trimming pared 1 base from V and 9 bases from J, leaving 13 bases between. CDR3 loop: CASSLVQERGIQYF. The CDR3 region has the DNA TGTGCCAGCAGCTTAGTACAGGAGAGGGGCATTCAGTACTTC.

The rearrangement links TRBV5-8 to TRBJ2-1; 8 bases match TRBD2. The ends lost 3 bases at V and 4 bases at J; junction bases unmatched: 9. The length of the CDR3 is 16 residues. CDR1 SGHTS and CDR2 YDEGEE come from the germline V gene. The CDR3 sequence is CASSYIAGINYNEQFF. CDR3 coding DNA: TGTGCCAGCAGCTACATAGCGGGAATCAATTACAATGAGCAGTTCTTC.

This clonotype was observed a few times. The chain carries TRBV7-2 and TRBJ2-1, with no clear D. Germline V lookup: CDR1 SGHTA, CDR2 FQGNSA. Trimming took off 0 bases at V and 8 bases at J, with 11 bases between the two ends. This CDR3 has 14 amino acids. The CDR3 loop is CASSLAAATDEQFF. DNA of the CDR3: TGTGCCAGCAGCTTAGCCGCAGCCACCGATGAGCAGTTCTTC.

This chain uses TRBV29-1 with TRBJ2-4; D remains unclear. This CDR3 is 12 amino acids long. The germline gives CDR1 SQVTM, CDR2 ANQGSEA. V gave up 6 bases and J gave up 0 bases, with 6 bases separating them. CDR3 sequence (DNA): TGCAGCGTAACCCGAGCCAAAAACATTCAGTACTTC. Its translation is CSVTRAKNIQYF. The whole variable domain, remainder taken from reference TRBV29-1 and TRBJ2-4, is SAVISQKPSRDICQRGTSLTIQCQVDSQVTMMFWYRQQPGQSLTLIATANQGSEATYESGFVIDKFPISRPNLTFSTLTVSNMSPEDSSIYLCSVTRAKNIQYFGAGTRLSVL.

This clonotype came up a few times. The chain joins TRBV27 to TRBJ1-1; 7 bases map to TRBD1. The CDR3 covers 16 residues. J was trimmed by 0 bases and V by 8 bases; bases with no gene match: 12. In germline, CDR1 is MNHEY, CDR2 SMNVEV (reference sequence). The CDR3 spells CASAPISDRLNTEAFF. As DNA, the CDR3 is TGTGCCAGCGCCCCAATCTCGGACAGGCTGAACACTGAAGCTTTCTTT.

There are a few counts of this clonotype. The J gene is TRBJ1-5, the V gene TRBV20-1; perhaps TRBD1 as D (5 bases). CDR1 and CDR2 (germline): DFQATT, SNEGSKA (reference sequence). The CDR3 covers 12 residues. With 6 bases removed from V and 6 bases from J, the gap between germline ends came to 12 bases. The CDR3: CSALEGSQPQHF. For the CDR3, the DNA is TGCAGTGCCCTAGAGGGGAGTCAGCCCCAGCATTTT.

A few counts support this clonotype. The chain has TRBV6-5 and TRBJ2-2; TRBD2 matches 7 bases. V shed 0 bases, J shed 2 bases, and the junction held 12 bases outside the gene matches. This CDR3 spans 19 amino acids. Looked up from germline, CDR1 is MNHEY and CDR2 is SVGAGI. The CDR3 here is CASSYSPFSAGINTGELFF. The CDR3 nucleotides read TGTGCCAGCAGTTACTCTCCTTTTTCAGCGGGGATAAACACCGGGGAGCTGTTTTTT.

The chain combines TRBV29-1 with TRBJ2-1; a weak D match, TRBD2 (6 bases). V lost 6 bases to trimming and J lost 8 bases, with 11 bases between them. The CDR3 runs to 11 residues. Germline CDR1 reads SQVTM; CDR2 reads ANQGSEA. The CDR3: CSVATGDEQFF. The CDR3 region has the DNA TGCAGCGTGGCAACGGGGGATGAGCAGTTCTTC.

The chain links TRBV24-1 to TRBJ2-3; 7 bases agree with TRBD1. Germline CDR1 KGHDR, CDR2 SFDVKD. With 7 bases clipped from V and 3 bases from J, the junction kept 6 bases outside the gene matches. The CDR3 is made up of 14 amino acids. CDR3 amino acids: CATSDRVRTDTQYF. Here the CDR3 DNA reads TGTGCCACCAGCGACAGGGTAAGGACAGATACGCAGTATTTT.

A few counts support this clonotype. The chain couples TRBV15 to TRBJ1-2, with 9 positions matching TRBD1. This CDR3 spans 14 amino acids. Trimming took 2 bases from V and 8 from J; bases not matched to a gene: 6. Germline V gene lookup returns CDR1 LNHNV and CDR2 YYDKDF (reference sequence). CDR3 nucleotide sequence: TGTGCCACCAGCAGATCGGGACAGGGCGGGGGCTACACCTTC. This sequence encodes CATSRSGQGGGYTF.

A few counts support this clonotype. The V and J genes are TRBV20-1 and TRBJ2-1; 7 nucleotides line up with TRBD1. The CDR3 is 12 amino acids. Germline V gene sequence: CDR1 DFQATT, CDR2 SNEGSKA (reference sequence). V shed 7 bases and J 0 bases; nucleotides not matched to a gene: 0. In DNA form, the CDR3 reads TGCAGTGGGACAGGCTCCTACAATGAGCAGTTCTTC. Amino acids: CSGTGSYNEQFF.

CDR3 sequence reads: CASSRDRGTANEKLFF. CDR3 sequence (DNA): TGTGCCAGCAGCCGGGACAGGGGCACGGCTAATGAAAAACTGTTTTTT. This chain uses TRBV12-3 or TRBV12-4 with TRBJ1-4; TRBD1 agrees at 10 bases. This CDR3 contains 16 residues. V was clipped by 6 bases and J by 3 bases; unmatched bases: 7.

The sample holds many counts of this clonotype. The chain has TRBV10-3 and TRBJ1-5; 10 bases are a match to TRBD1. The CDR3 runs to 16 residues. Germline assignment: CDR1 ENHRY and CDR2 SYGVKD. With V trimmed by 5 bases and J by 4 bases, 8 bases remained unmatched. The DNA of the CDR3 is TGTGCCATCAGTCCCCCGGGACAGGGGAATAATCAGCCCCAGCATTTT. Its translation: CAISPPGQGNNQPQHF.

The V and J genes are TRBV20-1 and TRBJ1-1; 9 nucleotides match TRBD1. Germline trimming cut 3 bases from V and 4 bases from J; bases unmatched to any gene: 9. Germline lookup yields CDR1 DFQATT and CDR2 SNEGSKA (reference sequence). The CDR3 covers 15 residues. CDR3: CSARRDTGGGTEAFF. The CDR3 DNA is TGCAGTGCTAGGCGCGACACAGGGGGCGGCACTGAAGCTTTCTTT.

V is TRBV7-8 and J is TRBJ2-5; D is possibly TRBD1 (5 bases). The V end lost 2 bases, the J end lost 3 bases, and 22 bases lay between the germline ends. In germline, CDR1 is SGHVS, CDR2 FQNEAQ. The CDR3 covers 18 residues. CDR3 loop: CASSLFGPDRGWEETQYF. Here the CDR3 DNA reads TGTGCCAGCAGCTTATTCGGCCCAGACAGAGGATGGGAAGAGACCCAGTACTTC.

J is TRBJ1-4 and V is TRBV9; no firm D call. Germline-derived CDR1 and CDR2 are SGDLS and YYNGEE. This CDR3 comprises 15 residues. The V and J ends lost 2 bases and 8 bases respectively, with 16 bases between them. The CDR3 protein is CASSVGNGFGEKLFF. DNA for the CDR3: TGTGCCAGCAGCGTCGGTAATGGGTTCGGCGAAAAACTGTTTTTT.

This clonotype has only a few counts. This sequence joins TRBV12-3 or TRBV12-4 and TRBJ2-2; D not certain. This CDR3 has 15 amino acids. Trimming stripped 4 bases from V and 2 bases from J, with 11 bases between. In DNA, the CDR3 is TGTGCCAGCAGTTCATTGGCACTTAACACCGGGGAGCTGTTTTTT. Its protein is CASSSLALNTGELFF.

This clonotype was observed a few times. J is TRBJ2-3 and V is TRBV7-9; TRBD2 matches 10 bases. CDR1 SEHNR and CDR2 FQNEAQ come from the germline V gene (reference sequence). The J segment lost 2 bases and the V segment lost 5 bases, leaving 4 bases of the junction unmatched. This CDR3 has 15 amino acids. This CDR3 is CASSKTSGFTDTQYF. The CDR3 nucleotides are TGTGCCAGCAGCAAGACTAGCGGGTTCACAGATACGCAGTATTTT.

CDR3: CASSEWGLERGNTIYF. DNA for the CDR3: TGTGCCAGCAGTGAATGGGGTCTTGAACGAGGAAACACCATATATTTT. This rearrangement joins TRBV2 to TRBJ1-3; D remains ambiguous. Germline V gene sequence: CDR1 SNHLY, CDR2 FYNNEI. The CDR3 extends over 16 amino acids. Trimming stripped 2 bases from V and 4 bases from J, with 15 bases between.

This clonotype was seen more than once but under ten times. The chain links TRBV20-1 to TRBJ2-3; TRBD2 aligns across 8 bases. The J segment lost 6 bases and the V segment lost 1 base, leaving 9 bases of the junction unmatched. The CDR3 covers 15 residues. CDR1 is DFQATT, CDR2 SNEGSKA, per germline (reference sequence). The CDR3 DNA reads as TGCAGTGCTAGAGTGGGTAGCGGGGCGACGGATACGCAGTATTTT. Its translation is CSARVGSGATDTQYF.

The chain recombines TRBV9 with TRBJ1-1, with a tentative D call TRBD1 (5 bases). This CDR3 region has 12 residues. With 7 bases removed from V and 10 bases from J, the gap between germline ends came to 17 bases. CDR1 SGDLS and CDR2 YYNGEE come from the germline V gene. CDR3 region: CASGTSGLPAFF. Written as DNA, the CDR3 is TGTGCCAGCGGTACTTCAGGGCTTCCAGCTTTCTTT.

The table lists this clonotype with a few counts. This rearrangement joins TRBV2 to TRBJ2-6; D is undetermined. The CDR3 has 13 residues. In germline, CDR1 is SNHLY, CDR2 FYNNEI. V lost 9 bases to trimming and J lost 0 bases, with 6 bases between them. Here the CDR3 DNA reads TGTGCCAGACGGAGCTCTGGGGCCAACGTCCTGACTTTC. Its protein product is CARRSSGANVLTF.